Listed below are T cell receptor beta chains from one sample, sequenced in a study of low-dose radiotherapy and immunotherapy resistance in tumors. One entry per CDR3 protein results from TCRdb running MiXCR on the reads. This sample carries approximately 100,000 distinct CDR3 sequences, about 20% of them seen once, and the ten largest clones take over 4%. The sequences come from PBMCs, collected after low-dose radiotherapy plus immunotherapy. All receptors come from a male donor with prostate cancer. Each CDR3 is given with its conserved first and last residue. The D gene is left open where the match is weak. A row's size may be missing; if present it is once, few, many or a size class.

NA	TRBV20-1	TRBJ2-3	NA	TGCAGTGCTAGGTTTGATACGCAGTATTTT	CSARFDTQYF
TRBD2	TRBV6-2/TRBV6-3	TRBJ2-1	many	TGTGCCAGCAGTTTCGGACTAGCGGTATCCTACAATGAGCAGTTCTTC	CASSFGLAVSYNEQFF
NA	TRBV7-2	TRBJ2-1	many	TGTGCCAGCAGCTTCCGGGACTCCGACAATGAGCAGTTCTTC	CASSFRDSDNEQFF
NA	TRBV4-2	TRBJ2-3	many	TGTGCCAGCAGCCAAGATAGGAGCGATACGCAGTATTTT	CASSQDRSDTQYF
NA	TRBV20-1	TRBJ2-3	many	TGCAGTGCTGAATCGGACTTGACAAGCACAGATACGCAGTATTTT	CSAESDLTSTDTQYF
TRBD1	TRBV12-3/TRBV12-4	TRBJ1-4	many	TGTGCCAGCAGCCCCAGGGGGATTAATGAAAAACTGTTTTTT	CASSPRGINEKLFF
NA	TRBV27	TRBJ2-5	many	TGTGCCAGCAGTTTATATCCCCTATCGGGCCCCCAGTACTTC	CASSLYPLSGPQYF
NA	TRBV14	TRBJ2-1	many	TGTGCCAGCAGCCAAGTGGGGGGTTCTGAGCAGTTCTTC	CASSQVGGSEQFF
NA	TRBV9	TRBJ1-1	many	TGTGCCAGCAGCGTGACAGACCTGAACACTGAAGCTTTCTTT	CASSVTDLNTEAFF
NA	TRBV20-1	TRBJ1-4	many	TGCAGTGCTCACGACAGTCCTAATGAAAAACTGTTTTTT	CSAHDSPNEKLFF
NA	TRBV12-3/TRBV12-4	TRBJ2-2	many	TGTGCCAGCAGCGGGCGGCGGGGCACCGGGGAGCTGTTTTTT	CASSGRRGTGELFF
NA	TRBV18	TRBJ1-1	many	TGTGCCAGCTCACCCGGGGCGAACACTGAAGCTTTCTTT	CASSPGANTEAFF
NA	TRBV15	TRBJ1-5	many	TGTGCCACCAGCAGAGTCACAGGGAGTCAGCCCCAGCATTTT	CATSRVTGSQPQHF
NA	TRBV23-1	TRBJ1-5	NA	TGCGCCAGCACCCTACAGGGAATAGTTGGCAATCAGCCCCAGCATTTT	CASTLQGIVGNQPQHF
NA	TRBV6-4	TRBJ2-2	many	TGTGCCAGCACTCCAGGGGACACCGGGGAGCTGTTTTTT	CASTPGDTGELFF
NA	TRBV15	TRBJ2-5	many	TGTGCCACCAGCAGAGGGCAACGAGAGACCCAGTACTTC	CATSRGQRETQYF
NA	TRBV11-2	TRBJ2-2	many	TGTGCCAGCAGGGGGCTAGGCACCGGGGAGCTGTTTTTT	CASRGLGTGELFF
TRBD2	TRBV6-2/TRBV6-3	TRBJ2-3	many	TGTGCCAGCAGTGAATGGGAAACTAGCGGGGGTTTCACAGATACGCAGTATTTT	CASSEWETSGGFTDTQYF
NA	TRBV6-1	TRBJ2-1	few	TGTGCCAGCAGTGAATTCCGGGTACAGCAGTTCTTC	CASSEFRVQQFF
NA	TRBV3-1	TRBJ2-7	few	TGTGCCAGCAGCAATAGCGGCTACGAGCAGTACTTC	CASSNSGYEQYF
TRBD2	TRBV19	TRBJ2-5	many	TGTGCCAGTAGTATGGGGGCTAGCGGGGGTCAAGAGACCCAGTACTTC	CASSMGASGGQETQYF
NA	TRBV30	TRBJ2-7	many	TGTGCCTGGAAAGAGGATAGCTCCTACGAGCAGTACTTC	CAWKEDSSYEQYF
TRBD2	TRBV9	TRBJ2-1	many	TGTGCCAGCAGCGTAGAGTTACTAGCGGGGGGGAACAATGAGCAGTTCTTC	CASSVELLAGGNNEQFF
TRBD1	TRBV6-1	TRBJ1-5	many	TGTGCCAGCAGTGAAGCGGCCGGGACAGGGGGGTATAGCAATCAGCCCCAGCATTTT	CASSEAAGTGGYSNQPQHF
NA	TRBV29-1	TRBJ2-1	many	TGCAGCGTAGTACAGAACTCCTACAATGAGCAGTTCTTC	CSVVQNSYNEQFF
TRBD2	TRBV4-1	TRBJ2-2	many	TGCGCCAGCAGCCCCAAAGTGGGACTAGCGGGGGCACACGGGGAGCTGTTTTTT	CASSPKVGLAGAHGELFF
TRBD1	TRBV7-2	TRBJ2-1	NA	TGTGCCAGCAGCCCCAGACAGGGGGCTGGGGGCTACAATGAGCAGTTCTTC	CASSPRQGAGGYNEQFF
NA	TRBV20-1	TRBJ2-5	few	TGCAGTGCTAGGCAGTGGCAAGAGACCCAGTACTTC	CSARQWQETQYF